Each of the 22 T cell receptor beta chains below was sequenced from the same sample in a study of blood T cell repertoires in COVID-19. This table comes from immunoSEQ multiplex PCR, and its TCRdb copy is limited to in-frame clones, with some not included. The sample gives approximately 350,000 clones, 80% to 90% of which show up once; 2.5% to 3% is in the top ten. The material sequenced was peripheral blood. Source of these receptors: a young man with active or convalescent COVID-19.

The chain employs TRBV9 and TRBJ1-1; D remains ambiguous. V lost 0 bases and J lost 1, with 7 bases in between. CDR3 length equals 14 residues. From germline, CDR1 is SGDLS and CDR2 YYNGEE. Here the CDR3 reads CASSVGAENTEAFF. The DNA of the CDR3 is TGTGCCAGCAGCGTAGGGGCTGAGAACACTGAAGCTTTCTTT.

The chain joins TRBV30 to TRBJ1-2; perhaps TRBD1 as D (5 bases). Germline CDR1 and CDR2: GTSNPN and SVGIG (reference sequence). The CDR3 is made up of 12 amino acids. Trimming took 3 bases from V and 8 from J, leaving 13 bases between them. CDR3: CAWSPWGDGYTF. Here the CDR3 DNA reads TGTGCCTGGAGCCCCTGGGGGGACGGCTACACCTTC.

The chain is built from TRBV7-2 and TRBJ1-1; D is perhaps TRBD1 (5 bases). Germline assignment: CDR1 SGHTA and CDR2 FQGNSA. The germline V and J ends were trimmed by 4 bases and 5 bases, with 11 bases remaining between them. The CDR3 runs to 13 residues. As DNA, the CDR3 is TGTGCCAGCAGCTCACTTCAGGGTACTGAAGCTTTCTTT. Protein product: CASSSLQGTEAFF.

The chain combines TRBV6-1 with TRBJ2-2, with 9 bases identical to TRBD1. The CDR3 totals 15 residues. Germline CDR1 is MNHNS and CDR2 is SASEGT. The V gene end was trimmed by 3 bases and the J gene end by 7 bases; junction bases not matched to a gene: 6. CDR3 sequence (DNA): TGTGCCAGCAGTGAGAACAGGGGGCTTGTCGGGGAGCTGTTTTTT. Protein: CASSENRGLVGELFF.

The V gene is TRBV7-9, the J gene TRBJ2-3, with 7 bases lining up with TRBD1. Germline V gene data show CDR1 as SEHNR and CDR2 as FQNEAQ (reference sequence). This CDR3 has 16 residues. The V gene end was trimmed by 6 bases and the J gene end by 7 bases; junction bases not matched to a gene: 16. DNA of the CDR3: TGTGCCAGCAGGCTCTCCGGGACAGTGGTTAGGAATACGCAGTATTTT. It yields the protein CASRLSGTVVRNTQYF.

Here the CDR3 reads CASSLGRTYEQYF. CDR3 coding DNA: TGTGCCAGTAGCCTGGGGAGGACTTACGAGCAGTACTTC. This chain joins TRBV19 and TRBJ2-7; D may be TRBD2 (6 bases). CDR3 size: 13 residues. V was clipped by 6 bases and J by 4 bases, with 13 bases between them. Per the germline V gene, CDR1 is LNHDA and CDR2 is SQIVND (reference sequence).

The rearrangement joins TRBV2 to TRBJ2-3, with D perhaps matching TRBD1 (5 bases). Trimming pared 6 bases from V and 4 bases from J, leaving 14 bases between. There are 14 residues in the CDR3. Germline CDR1 reads SNHLY; CDR2 reads FYNNEI. In nucleotides, the CDR3 is TGTGCCAGCAGCCCACCCTGGGGCGCAGATACGCAGTATTTT. Translated: CASSPPWGADTQYF.

V is TRBV7-6 and J is TRBJ1-1; the match to TRBD1 covers 11 bases. The trim removed 5 bases at V and 8 bases at J, leaving 10 bases unmatched. Germline V gene lookup returns CDR1 SGHVS and CDR2 FNYEAQ. This CDR3 comprises 15 residues. CDR3: CASSLEGQGVGEAFF. CDR3 bases: TGTGCCAGCAGCCTAGAGGGACAGGGGGTTGGAGAAGCTTTCTTT.

Only one count was recorded for this clone. In nucleotides, the CDR3 is TGTGCCAGCAGCGGACTAGCGGGGGGGTGGAACACCGGGGAGCTGTTTTTT. This sequence encodes CASSGLAGGWNTGELFF. V usage is TRBV11-3 and J usage is TRBJ2-2, with 15 bases aligning to TRBD2. V shed 5 bases and J 1 base; nucleotides not matched to a gene: 2. There are 17 residues in the CDR3. CDR1 and CDR2 (germline): SGHNT, YENEEA.

This chain uses TRBV7-3 with TRBJ2-6; unclear D gene. The germline V gene encodes CDR1 SGHTA and CDR2 FQGTGA. V lost 5 bases and J lost 2, with 4 bases in between. CDR3 length equals 13 residues. CDR3 in DNA: TGTGCCAGCAGCCCCGCTGGGGCCAACGTCCTGACTTTC. Translation gives CASSPAGANVLTF. Together with reference TRBV7-3 and TRBJ2-6, the CDR3 gives the full variable domain: GAGVSQTPSNKVTEKGKYVELRCDPISGHTALYWYRQSLGQGPEFLIYFQGTGAADDSGLPNDRFFAVRPEGSVSTLKIQRTERGDSAVYLCASSPAGANVLTFGAGSRLTVL.

This clone was seen more than once but under ten times. J is TRBJ1-5 and V is TRBV7-2, with D tentatively TRBD1 (5 bases). The CDR3 has 15 amino acids. Germline CDR1 reads SGHTA; CDR2 reads FQGNSA. Trimming left V 5 bases short and J 5 bases short, with 16 bases between. The CDR3, as DNA: TGTGCCAGCAGCCCCCGGGCAGGGAGGGATCAGCCCCAGCATTTT. Translation gives CASSPRAGRDQPQHF.

This rearrangement joins TRBV4-2 to TRBJ1-3, with 8 bases that match TRBD1. V shed 2 bases and J 0 bases; nucleotides not matched to a gene: 9. Germline CDR1 LGHNA, CDR2 YNFKEQ. The CDR3 spans 18 residues. Here the CDR3 reads CASSQWTGPSSSGNTIYF. The DNA of the CDR3 is TGTGCCAGCAGCCAATGGACAGGGCCATCCAGCTCTGGAAACACCATATATTTT.

The chain has TRBV4-3 and TRBJ2-3, with 9 bases that match TRBD2. CDR3 length: 16 amino acids. Germline assignment: CDR1 LGHNA and CDR2 YSLEER. The V gene end was trimmed by 1 base and the J gene end by 3 bases; junction bases not matched to a gene: 5. As DNA, the CDR3 is TGCGCCAGCAGCCAAGTATTAGCGGGAGTAACAGATACGCAGTATTTT. This translates into CASSQVLAGVTDTQYF.

The chain uses TRBV11-3 and TRBJ2-7; 7 bases fit TRBD2. The trim removed 2 bases at V and 4 bases at J, leaving 8 bases unmatched. Germline loops: CDR1 SGHNT, CDR2 YENEEA. The CDR3 length is 15 residues. The CDR3 region has the DNA TGTGCCAGCAGCTTAATCTCCCCTAGCGGATACGAGCAGTACTTC. Protein sequence: CASSLISPSGYEQYF.

This sequence joins TRBV11-2 and TRBJ1-3; no firm D call. Germline lookup yields CDR1 SGHAT and CDR2 FQNNGV. This CDR3 has 13 amino acids. The V gene lost 3 bases and the J gene lost 4 bases, with 7 bases spanning the gap. CDR3 bases: TGTGCCAGCAGCTTTTGGGCCGGAAACACCATATATTTT. Its protein product is CASSFWAGNTIYF.

In DNA form, the CDR3 reads TGTGCCAGCAGCTTTAGTCGCACAGATACGCAGTATTTT. Protein product: CASSFSRTDTQYF. This chain connects TRBV7-2 to TRBJ2-3, with D unclear. Germline V gives CDR1 SGHTA, CDR2 FQGNSA. Trimming pared 3 bases from V and 1 base from J, leaving 5 bases between. The CDR3 sequence is 13 residues long.

The V and J genes are TRBV28 and TRBJ2-3; D perhaps matches TRBD1 (5 bases). Trimming took off 7 bases at V and 4 bases at J, with 9 bases between the two ends. The CDR3 covers 12 residues. Germline lookup yields CDR1 MDHEN and CDR2 SYDVKM. The CDR3 region is CASTSGPDTQYF. CDR3 sequence (DNA): TGTGCCAGCACCTCAGGGCCAGATACGCAGTATTTT.

The rearrangement uses TRBV19 and TRBJ1-2; D is perhaps TRBD1 (6 bases). V was clipped by 5 bases and J by 6 bases, with 10 bases between them. CDR1 is LNHDA and CDR2 is SQIVND in the germline V gene (reference sequence). The CDR3 totals 12 residues. The CDR3 sequence: CASSERQDGYTF. CDR3 nucleotide sequence: TGTGCCAGTAGTGAGAGACAGGATGGCTACACCTTC.

The rearrangement links TRBV18 to TRBJ1-4, with TRBD1 matching over 9 bases. Germline V gene lookup returns CDR1 KGHSH and CDR2 LQKENI. J lost 6 bases, V lost 1 base, and 6 bases had no gene match. The CDR3 sequence is 16 residues long. CDR3 sequence: CASSPRGTGYDEKLFF. DNA for the CDR3: TGTGCCAGCTCACCACGGGGGACAGGGTATGATGAAAAACTGTTTTTT.

The V call is TRBV6-5, the J call TRBJ1-3; TRBD1 matches 7 bases. CDR1 and CDR2 from the germline V gene are MNHEY and SVGAGI. Trimming took 5 bases from V and 8 from J; bases not matched to a gene: 3. The CDR3 extends over 12 amino acids. The CDR3: CASSRTGDTIYF. The DNA for the CDR3 is TGTGCCAGCAGTAGGACAGGTGACACCATATATTTT.

V is TRBV27 and J is TRBJ2-1; the match to TRBD2 covers 7 bases. CDR3 length equals 14 residues. The ends lost 10 bases at V and 7 bases at J; junction bases unmatched: 13. Germline CDR1 and CDR2: MNHEY and SMNVEV (reference sequence). The CDR3 DNA reads TGTGCCACGGTGCGGGACTACACTCCAAATGAGCAGTTCTTC. Amino acid sequence: CATVRDYTPNEQFF.

The V call is TRBV5-1, the J call TRBJ2-5; weak D call: TRBD1 (5 bases). V was trimmed by 1 base and J by 5 bases, leaving 15 bases between them. This CDR3 is built from 15 residues. The germline CDR1 and CDR2 sequences are SGHRS and YFSETQ. This CDR3 is CASSLLIQGQETQYF. The CDR3 DNA reads TGCGCCAGCAGCTTGTTGATTCAGGGTCAGGAGACCCAGTACTTC.